Listed below are T cell receptor beta chains from one sample, sequenced in a study of blood T cell repertoires in COVID-19. Using immunoSEQ multiplex PCR, the repertoire was profiled, and TCRdb retains in-frame clones only, with some absent. The sample shows around 120,000 clones, about 85% of them seen only once. What was sequenced was peripheral blood. The receptors were sampled from an elderly man with acute or convalescent COVID-19. CDR3s include the opening cysteine and the closing phenylalanine or tryptophan. D genes are given only for firm matches. Size is stated for part of the rows, as once, few or many counts, or as a class when the clone is expanded.

NA	TRBV28	TRBJ2-5	NA	CASSSPGVSKETQYF	TGTGCCAGCAGTTCGCCAGGGGTTAGCAAAGAGACCCAGTACTTC
NA	TRBV5-4	TRBJ1-1	NA	CASSLQGMNTEAFF	TGTGCCAGCAGCTTGCAGGGGATGAACACTGAAGCTTTCTTT
NA	TRBV7-2	TRBJ1-3	once	CASRTGSGNTIYF	TGTGCCAGCAGGACAGGCTCTGGAAACACCATATATTTT
TRBD1	TRBV7-2	TRBJ2-1	NA	CASSYRGSGSYNEQFF	TGTGCCAGCAGCTACAGGGGGTCAGGCTCCTACAATGAGCAGTTCTTC
TRBD1	TRBV9	TRBJ1-4	NA	CASSVVGQGREKLFF	TGTGCCAGCAGCGTAGTGGGACAGGGGAGGGAAAAACTGTTTTTT
TRBD1	TRBV19	TRBJ1-2	once	CASSPQGARGYTF	TGTGCCAGTAGTCCTCAGGGGGCGCGCGGCTACACCTTC
TRBD2	TRBV3-1/TRBV3-2	TRBJ2-7	NA	CASSLTLAAYEQYF	TGTGCCAGCAGCCTAACACTAGCGGCCTACGAGCAGTACTTC
NA	TRBV5-1	TRBJ2-5	NA	CASSLTGSKGQETQYF	TGCGCCAGCAGCCTCACAGGCTCCAAGGGGCAAGAGACCCAGTACTTC
NA	TRBV23-1	TRBJ1-2	NA	CASSQVINHLQQGLEDGYTF	TGCGCCAGCAGTCAAGTTATCAACCATCTCCAACAAGGTTTGGAGGATGGCTACACCTTC
TRBD1	TRBV7-9	TRBJ1-2	few	CASSPSRDRGYTF	TGTGCCAGCAGCCCCTCGAGGGACAGGGGCTACACCTTC
NA	TRBV6-2/TRBV6-3	TRBJ1-4	few	CASSYSFRDTRWAANEKLFF	TGTGCCAGCAGTTACTCGTTTCGGGACACACGATGGGCAGCTAATGAAAAACTGTTTTTT
TRBD1	TRBV19	TRBJ2-5	once	CASSKDREETQYF	TGTGCCAGTAGTAAGGACAGGGAAGAGACCCAGTACTTC
NA	TRBV9	TRBJ2-7	NA	CASSPSPGTGSYEQYF	TGTGCCAGCAGCCCTAGCCCCGGGACTGGCTCCTACGAGCAGTACTTC
NA	TRBV30	TRBJ1-6	once	CAWRVQGGTPLHF	TGTGCCTGGAGGGTACAGGGTGGTACACCCCTCCACTTT
NA	TRBV6-1	TRBJ1-5	NA	CASSEAFSNQPQHF	TGTGCCAGCAGTGAAGCCTTTAGCAATCAGCCCCAGCATTTT
TRBD2	TRBV11-3	TRBJ2-3	NA	CASSSGLAAFTDTQYF	TGTGCCAGCAGCTCTGGACTAGCGGCTTTCACAGATACGCAGTATTTT
NA	TRBV27	TRBJ1-1	NA	CASSSLQGRVNTEAFF	TGTGCCAGCAGTTCCTTACAGGGCCGGGTGAACACTGAAGCTTTCTTT
NA	TRBV19	TRBJ1-1	NA	CASSISQFTNTEAFF	TGTGCCAGTAGTATCTCGCAGTTCACGAACACTGAAGCTTTCTTT
NA	TRBV9	TRBJ2-1	NA	CASSPRSHSQSSSYNEQFF	TGTGCCAGCAGCCCTCGTAGCCACTCGCAGTCCAGCTCCTACAATGAGCAGTTCTTC
NA	TRBV9	TRBJ2-6	NA	CASSVQGGISGANVLTF	TGTGCCAGCAGCGTACAGGGCGGCATATCTGGGGCCAACGTCCTGACTTTC
TRBD1	TRBV27	TRBJ1-2	NA	CASSPYPRTGRGGYTF	TGTGCCAGCAGTCCCTACCCCCGGACAGGGAGAGGTGGCTACACCTTC
TRBD1	TRBV6-2/TRBV6-3	TRBJ1-2	NA	CASSYSTGDYGYTF	TGTGCCAGCAGTTACTCCACAGGGGACTATGGCTACACCTTC
NA	TRBV20-1	TRBJ2-2	once	CSAPSAGELFF	TGCAGTGCCCCCAGCGCCGGGGAGCTGTTTTTT
TRBD2	TRBV18	TRBJ2-1	NA	CASSPQLAAYNEQFF	TGTGCCAGCTCACCACAACTAGCGGCGTACAATGAGCAGTTCTTC
NA	TRBV19	TRBJ2-2	NA	CASKDSSVDTGELFF	TGTGCCAGTAAAGATTCTAGCGTAGACACCGGGGAGCTGTTTTTT
TRBD1	TRBV9	TRBJ2-7	NA	CASSVGTGSSYEQYF	TGTGCCAGCAGCGTAGGGACAGGGAGCTCCTACGAGCAGTACTTC
TRBD2	TRBV5-1	TRBJ2-5	NA	CASSGGGQETQYF	TGCGCCAGCAGCGGGGGGGGTCAAGAGACCCAGTACTTC
TRBD1	TRBV19	TRBJ1-4	once	CASSGALTGSEKLFF	TGTGCCAGTAGCGGGGCCCTGACAGGGAGTGAAAAACTGTTTTTT
NA	TRBV4-1	TRBJ2-1	once	CASSQDRRVRGQFF	TGCGCCAGCAGCCAAGATCGTCGTGTGCGGGGACAGTTCTTC
NA	TRBV5-1	TRBJ1-2	few	CASSLAVSGEGNGYTF	TGCGCCAGCAGCTTGGCCGTTTCAGGGGAAGGCAATGGCTACACCTTC
TRBD1	TRBV2	TRBJ2-2	NA	CASSPQGITGELFF	TGTGCCAGCAGCCCACAGGGGATCACCGGGGAGCTGTTTTTT
NA	TRBV6-5	TRBJ2-1	NA	CASPRLLPGEQFF	TGTGCCAGCCCGAGACTGCTTCCGGGGGAGCAGTTCTTC
TRBD2	TRBV19	TRBJ2-7	NA	CASSTGTSGYEQYF	TGTGCCAGTAGTACCGGGACTAGCGGCTACGAGCAGTACTTC
NA	TRBV18	TRBJ1-5	NA	CASSPQQGISNQPQHF	TGTGCCAGCTCACCACAACAGGGTATCAGCAATCAGCCCCAGCATTTT
NA	TRBV5-6	TRBJ1-2	NA	CASSSRAGGYGYTF	TGTGCCAGCAGCTCCCGGGCCGGGGGCTATGGCTACACCTTC
NA	TRBV10-1	TRBJ2-3	NA	CASSESYGSTDTQYF	TGCGCCAGCAGTGAGTCGTACGGGAGCACAGATACGCAGTATTTT
TRBD1	TRBV27	TRBJ1-1	NA	CASSIYRGPNTEAFF	TGTGCCAGCAGTATCTACAGGGGGCCGAACACTGAAGCTTTCTTT
TRBD2	TRBV5-1	TRBJ2-1	few	CASSLRPGGDEQFF	TGCGCCAGCAGCCTACGACCGGGGGGAGATGAGCAGTTCTTC
NA	TRBV18	TRBJ2-5	once	CASSSNREGETQYF	TGTGCCAGCTCATCCAACAGGGAAGGAGAGACCCAGTACTTC
NA	TRBV4-1	TRBJ2-7	NA	CASSQEFRTVYEQYF	TGCGCCAGCAGCCAAGAGTTTAGGACAGTGTACGAGCAGTACTTC
TRBD1	TRBV3-1/TRBV3-2	TRBJ1-4	NA	CASSQGDRGPTNEKLFF	TGTGCCAGCAGCCAAGGGGACAGGGGGCCAACTAATGAAAAACTGTTTTTT
NA	TRBV30	TRBJ2-3	NA	CAWSAPSTQYF	TGTGCCTGGAGTGCCCCGAGTACGCAGTATTTT
NA	TRBV28	TRBJ1-2	NA	CASSFPGRPGYTF	TGTGCCAGCAGTTTTCCAGGGAGGCCTGGCTACACCTTC
NA	TRBV19	TRBJ1-2	NA	CASSIALNYGYTF	TGTGCCAGTAGTATAGCTCTTAACTATGGCTACACCTTC
TRBD1	TRBV29-1	TRBJ1-3	NA	CSGQGGSGNTIYF	TGCAGCGGTCAGGGGGGCTCTGGAAACACCATATATTTT
TRBD1	TRBV28	TRBJ1-4	NA	CASRTDRGNEKLFF	TGTGCCAGCAGAACCGACAGGGGAAATGAAAAACTGTTTTTT
NA	TRBV3-1/TRBV3-2	TRBJ1-5	NA	CASSQEQGRQPQHF	TGTGCCAGCAGCCAAGAACAGGGTCGACAGCCCCAGCATTTT
NA	TRBV29-1	TRBJ1-1	NA	CSVGTVTEAFF	TGCAGCGTTGGGACAGTCACTGAAGCTTTCTTT
NA	TRBV19	TRBJ1-6	NA	CASSTTGWSSYNSPLHF	TGTGCCAGTAGTACCACAGGGTGGAGCTCCTATAATTCACCCCTCCACTTT
TRBD1	TRBV27	TRBJ2-3	NA	CASMPGTAERTDTQYF	TGTGCCAGCATGCCCGGGACAGCCGAGCGCACAGATACGCAGTATTTT
NA	TRBV5-1	TRBJ1-1	NA	CASSEGGGKTEAFF	TGCGCCAGCAGCGAGGGAGGGGGAAAAACTGAAGCTTTCTTT
NA	TRBV14	TRBJ2-7	NA	CASSQNTYEQYF	TGTGCCAGCAGCCAAAACACCTACGAGCAGTACTTC
TRBD1	TRBV7-2	TRBJ1-6	NA	CASSEGQGSNSPLHF	TGTGCCAGCAGCGAGGGACAGGGTTCTAATTCACCCCTCCACTTT
NA	TRBV30	TRBJ2-7	NA	CAWSEQGLHEQYF	TGTGCCTGGAGTGAGCAGGGGCTGCACGAGCAGTACTTC
TRBD1	TRBV30	TRBJ1-2	few	CAWSRDRGRKNYGYTF	TGTGCCTGGAGTAGGGACAGGGGGCGGAAAAACTATGGCTACACCTTC